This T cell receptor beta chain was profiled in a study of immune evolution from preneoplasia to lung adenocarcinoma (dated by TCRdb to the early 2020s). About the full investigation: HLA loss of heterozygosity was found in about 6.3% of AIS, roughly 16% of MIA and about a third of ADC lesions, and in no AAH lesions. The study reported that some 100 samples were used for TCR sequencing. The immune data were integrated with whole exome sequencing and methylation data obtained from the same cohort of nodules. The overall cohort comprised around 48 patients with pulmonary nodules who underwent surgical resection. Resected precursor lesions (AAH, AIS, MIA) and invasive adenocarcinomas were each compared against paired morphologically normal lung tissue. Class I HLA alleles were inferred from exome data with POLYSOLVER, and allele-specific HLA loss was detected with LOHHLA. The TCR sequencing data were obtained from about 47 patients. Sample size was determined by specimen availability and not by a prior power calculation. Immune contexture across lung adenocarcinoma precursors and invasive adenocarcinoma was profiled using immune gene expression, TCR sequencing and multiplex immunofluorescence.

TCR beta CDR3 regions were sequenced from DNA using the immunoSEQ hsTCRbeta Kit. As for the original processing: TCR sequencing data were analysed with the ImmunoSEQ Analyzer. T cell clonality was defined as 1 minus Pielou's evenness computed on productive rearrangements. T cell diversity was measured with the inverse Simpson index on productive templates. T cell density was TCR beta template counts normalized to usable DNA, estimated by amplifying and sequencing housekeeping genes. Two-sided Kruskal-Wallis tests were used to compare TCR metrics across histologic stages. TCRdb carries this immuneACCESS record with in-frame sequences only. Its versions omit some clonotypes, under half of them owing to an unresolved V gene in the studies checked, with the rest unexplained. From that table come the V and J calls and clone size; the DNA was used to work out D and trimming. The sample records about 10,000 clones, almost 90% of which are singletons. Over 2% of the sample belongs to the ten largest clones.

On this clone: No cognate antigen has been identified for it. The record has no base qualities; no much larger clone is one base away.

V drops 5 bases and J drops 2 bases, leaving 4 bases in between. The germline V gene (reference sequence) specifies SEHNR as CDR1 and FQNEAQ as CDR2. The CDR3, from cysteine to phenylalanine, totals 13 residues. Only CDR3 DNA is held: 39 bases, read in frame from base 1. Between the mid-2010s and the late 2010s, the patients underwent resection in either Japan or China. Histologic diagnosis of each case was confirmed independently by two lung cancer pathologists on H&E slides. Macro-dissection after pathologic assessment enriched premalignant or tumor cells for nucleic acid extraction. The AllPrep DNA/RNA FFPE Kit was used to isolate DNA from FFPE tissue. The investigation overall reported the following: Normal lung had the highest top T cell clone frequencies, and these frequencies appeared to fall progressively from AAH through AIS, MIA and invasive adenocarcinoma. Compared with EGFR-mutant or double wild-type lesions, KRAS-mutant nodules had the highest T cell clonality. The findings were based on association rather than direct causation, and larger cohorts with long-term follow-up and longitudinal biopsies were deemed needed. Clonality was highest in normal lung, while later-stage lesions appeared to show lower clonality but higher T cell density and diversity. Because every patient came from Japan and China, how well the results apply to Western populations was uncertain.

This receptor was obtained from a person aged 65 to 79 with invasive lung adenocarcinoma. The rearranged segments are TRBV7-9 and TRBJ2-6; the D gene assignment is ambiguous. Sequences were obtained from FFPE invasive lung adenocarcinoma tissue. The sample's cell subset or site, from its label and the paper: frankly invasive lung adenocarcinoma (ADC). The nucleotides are TGTGCCAGCAGCGCCACTGGGGCCAACGTCCTGACTTTC. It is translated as CASSATGANVLTF.